This T cell receptor (beta chain) is from a study of tumor T cells in aggressive B-cell lymphoma. This CDR3 has 13 amino acids. Trimming cost V 4 bases and J 6 bases; bases outside gene matches: 1. Germline assignment: CDR1 SQVTM and CDR2 ANQGSEA. This table comes from immunoSEQ multiplex PCR, and its TCRdb copy is limited to in-frame clones, with some not included. Of more than 10,000 clones in the sample, around nine tenths were seen once. The sequencing sample was made of tumor tissue. This TCR derives from an adult with diffuse large B cell lymphoma. V is TRBV29-1 and J is TRBJ2-1; 12 bases map to TRBD1. CDR3 sequence reads: CSVAGQGANEQFF. The CDR3 DNA follows: TGCAGCGTTGCGGGACAGGGGGCCAATGAGCAGTTCTTC.